This TCR beta chain was documented in a study of blood T cell repertoires in COVID-19. About the study: Acute and convalescent COVID-19 samples came from the United States, Italy and Spain. The cDNA or gDNA used as material had been derived from T cells, B-cell-depleted T cells, or PBMCs.

During active infection, Seattle patients enrolled and were then monitored through disease. This CDR3 is 13 amino acids long. Trimming left V 0 bases short and J 4 bases short, with 6 bases between. Germline-derived CDR1 and CDR2 are SEHNR and FQNEAQ (reference sequence). Under the authors' procedure: Nucleated cell number was recorded as an estimate derived from reference gene primer amplification. Assay used: immunoSEQ multiplex PCR; TCRdb lists only in-frame clones, some missing. For V, J and clone size, that table is used; D and trimming come from the DNA. The table shows tens of thousands of clones, with approximately 88% occurring only once.

The receptor's source is a man aged 45 to 65 with COVID-19, enrolled during active disease. The material sequenced was peripheral blood. The chain joins TRBV7-9 to TRBJ1-2; possible D gene TRBD1, 5 bases. CDR3 sequence (DNA): TGTGCCAGCAGCTTAGCGGGGCTCTATGGCTACACCTTC. Amino acid sequence: CASSLAGLYGYTF.